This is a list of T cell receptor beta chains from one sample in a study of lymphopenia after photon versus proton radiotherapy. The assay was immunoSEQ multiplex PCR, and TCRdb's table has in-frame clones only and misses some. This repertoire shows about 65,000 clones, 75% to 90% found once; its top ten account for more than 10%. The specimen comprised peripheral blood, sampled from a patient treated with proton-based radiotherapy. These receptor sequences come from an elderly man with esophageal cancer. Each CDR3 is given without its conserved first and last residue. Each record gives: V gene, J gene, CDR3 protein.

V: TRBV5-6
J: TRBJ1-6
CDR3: ASSSRASGGGNSPLH

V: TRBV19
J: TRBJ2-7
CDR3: ASIRGFPYEQY

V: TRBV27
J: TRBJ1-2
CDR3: ASSFAGGAPNYGYT

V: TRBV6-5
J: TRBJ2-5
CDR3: ASSYSRGSVQETQY

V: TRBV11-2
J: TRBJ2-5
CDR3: ASSEDRLQETQY

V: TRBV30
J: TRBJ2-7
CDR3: AWTSSPYEQY

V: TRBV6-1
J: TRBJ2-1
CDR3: ASRPSGGAWEQF

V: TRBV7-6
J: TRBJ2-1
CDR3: ASSLRGLTGGYNEQF

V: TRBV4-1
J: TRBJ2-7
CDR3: ASSQAIAGTSVYEQY

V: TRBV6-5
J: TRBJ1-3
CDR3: ASSFLGRSSGNTIY

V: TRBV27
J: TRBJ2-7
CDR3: ATFRLAGAGMGQY

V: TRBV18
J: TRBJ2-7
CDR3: ASSPLAENSYEQY

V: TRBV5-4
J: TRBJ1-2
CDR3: ASSFNGQSYGYT

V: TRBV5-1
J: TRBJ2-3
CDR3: ASSFSGLSTDTQY